Listed below are T cell receptor beta chains from one sample, sequenced in a study of CD8+ T cells in alopecia areata. The method was immunoSEQ multiplex PCR; TCRdb's version includes in-frame clones alone and lacks a portion of them. The data contain about 200,000 clones, about three fifths of them singletons. The sample was CD4+ T cells sorted from blood, taken at week 4, from a patient treated with tofacitinib. The receptors were sampled from a human donor with alopecia areata. The CDR3 runs from the conserved cysteine through the conserved F or W. A D gene is named only where the DNA matches it firmly. Some rows have no size entry. The others give once, few or many, or a class for an expanded clone.

clone size	V gene	J gene	D gene	CDR3 protein	CDR3 DNA
.	TRBV29-1	TRBJ2-3	.	CSVKGRSTDTQYF	TGCAGCGTTAAGGGACGGAGCACAGATACGCAGTATTTT
.	TRBV10-3	TRBJ2-7	TRBD2	CAVRTSGGTYEQYF	TGTGCCGTCCGGACTAGCGGGGGGACCTACGAGCAGTACTTC
many	TRBV7-8	TRBJ2-7	.	CASRGYSYEQYF	TGTGCCAGCCGCGGGTACTCCTACGAGCAGTACTTC
.	TRBV30	TRBJ2-5	.	CAWSVGGRETQYF	TGTGCCTGGAGTGTAGGGGGGAGGGAGACCCAGTACTTC
few	TRBV30	TRBJ1-5	.	CAWRTQGISNQPQHF	TGTGCCTGGAGGACCCAGGGGATTAGCAATCAGCCCCAGCATTTT
.	TRBV29-1	TRBJ2-1	.	CSGVDKSEQFF	TGCAGCGGTGTGGACAAGAGTGAGCAGTTCTTC
once	TRBV2	TRBJ2-5	TRBD2	CASSETSGGLARETQYF	TGTGCCAGCAGTGAGACTAGCGGGGGCTTAGCAAGAGAGACCCAGTACTTC
.	TRBV30	TRBJ1-6	.	CAWRDGQDSPLHF	TGTGCCTGGAGGGACGGGCAAGATTCACCCCTCCACTTT
.	TRBV25-1	TRBJ2-7	.	CASSYSRTEQYF	TGTGCCAGCAGTTACTCGCGGACCGAGCAGTACTTC
once	TRBV5-6	TRBJ1-6	.	CASSLRGSSYNSPLHF	TGTGCCAGCAGCTTAAGAGGGAGCTCCTATAATTCACCCCTCCACTTT
.	TRBV6-5	TRBJ2-3	TRBD2	CASSDLAGVTDTQYF	TGTGCCAGCAGTGACTTAGCGGGGGTTACAGATACGCAGTATTTT
few	TRBV4-1	TRBJ2-3	TRBD2	CASSPDPGTSGTDTQYF	TGCGCCAGCAGCCCGGATCCCGGGACTAGCGGCACAGATACGCAGTATTTT
many	TRBV7-3	TRBJ2-1	.	CASSSAPSSYNEQFF	TGTGCCAGCAGCTCTGCTCCTTCCTCCTACAATGAGCAGTTCTTC
.	TRBV29-1	TRBJ2-5	TRBD1	CSVGTGGISETQYF	TGCAGCGTGGGGACAGGGGGAATTTCGGAGACCCAGTACTTC
.	TRBV19	TRBJ2-1	TRBD1	CASSPRDRVYNEQFF	TGTGCCAGTAGCCCACGGGACAGGGTTTACAATGAGCAGTTCTTC
.	TRBV4-3	TRBJ2-7	.	CASSQDRGSYEQYF	TGCGCCAGCAGCCAAGATAGAGGCTCCTACGAGCAGTACTTC
.	TRBV4-2	TRBJ1-2	.	CASSQGQDYGYTF	TGTGCCAGCAGCCAAGGGCAGGACTATGGCTACACCTTC
many	TRBV7-2	TRBJ2-7	.	CASSIPGSYEQYF	TGTGCCAGCAGCATCCCGGGATCCTACGAGCAGTACTTC
.	TRBV29-1	TRBJ1-1	.	CSARRKDMNTEAFF	TGCAGCGCCCGAAGGAAAGATATGAACACTGAAGCTTTCTTT
.	TRBV28	TRBJ1-1	.	CASVSANTEAFF	TGTGCCAGTGTTTCAGCGAACACTGAAGCTTTCTTT
.	TRBV30	TRBJ2-3	.	CAWSVGGTAADTQYF	TGTGCCTGGAGTGTAGGGGGGACTGCCGCAGATACGCAGTATTTT
few	TRBV7-9	TRBJ1-6	TRBD1	CASSAGTGNSPLHF	TGTGCCAGCAGCGCCGGGACAGGGAATTCACCCCTCCACTTT
once	TRBV29-1	TRBJ2-6	.	CSVTSGANVLTF	TGCAGCGTGACCTCTGGGGCCAACGTCCTGACTTTC
.	TRBV9	TRBJ1-2	.	CASSSRRGGYTF	TGTGCCAGCAGCTCCCGAAGGGGCGGCTACACCTTC
.	TRBV7-2	TRBJ2-5	TRBD2	CASSSSGGGIETQYF	TGTGCCAGCAGTTCCAGCGGGGGCGGGATAGAGACCCAGTACTTC
few	TRBV5-1	TRBJ2-7	.	CASSPGTGNYEQYF	TGCGCCAGCAGCCCAGGGACCGGGAACTACGAGCAGTACTTC
.	TRBV19	TRBJ1-1	TRBD1	CASVGQAPMNTEAFF	TGTGCCAGTGTGGGACAGGCCCCCATGAACACTGAAGCTTTCTTT
.	TRBV9	TRBJ2-1	TRBD2	CASSPQTSGAYNEQFF	TGTGCCAGCAGCCCGCAAACTAGCGGGGCGTACAATGAGCAGTTCTTC
few	TRBV28	TRBJ1-3	.	CASNYRGTGNTIYF	TGTGCCAGCAACTACCGAGGGACAGGAAACACCATATATTTT
.	TRBV29-1	TRBJ2-7	.	CSVELDYEQYF	TGCAGCGTTGAACTGGACTACGAGCAGTACTTC
.	TRBV28	TRBJ2-5	TRBD2	CASKTGGIETQYF	TGTGCCAGTAAAACGGGAGGGATAGAGACCCAGTACTTC
once	TRBV11-3	TRBJ2-3	TRBD2	CASSLGTSEGTDTQYF	TGTGCCAGCAGCTTAGGGACTAGCGAGGGCACAGATACGCAGTATTTT
.	TRBV27	TRBJ2-7	TRBD1	CASSFGQGMGSYEQYF	TGTGCCAGCAGTTTCGGACAGGGAATGGGCTCCTACGAGCAGTACTTC
few	TRBV27	TRBJ2-6	.	CASSRGVSGANVLTF	TGTGCCAGCAGTCGAGGGGTATCTGGGGCCAACGTCCTGACTTTC
.	TRBV29-1	TRBJ1-1	.	CSSRQAGTEAFF	TGCAGCTCCCGGCAGGCCGGCACTGAAGCTTTCTTT
.	TRBV30	TRBJ1-5	.	CAWSENSNQPQHF	TGTGCCTGGAGTGAAAATAGCAATCAGCCCCAGCATTTT
.	TRBV29-1	TRBJ2-5	.	CSVRQLQETQYF	TGCAGCGTCCGACAGCTACAAGAGACCCAGTACTTC
.	TRBV10-3	TRBJ1-6	.	CAISESIRDSPLHF	TGTGCCATCAGTGAGTCGATTAGGGATTCACCCCTCCACTTT
once	TRBV29-1	TRBJ1-1	TRBD1	CSGLGTGFTEAFF	TGCAGCGGACTCGGGACAGGCTTCACTGAAGCTTTCTTT
.	TRBV11-2	TRBJ2-3	.	CASSLAIEGDTQYF	TGTGCCAGCAGCTTAGCGATCGAGGGAGATACGCAGTATTTT
.	TRBV7-8	TRBJ1-4	.	CASSLTATNEKLFF	TGTGCCAGCAGCTTGACAGCAACTAATGAAAAACTGTTTTTT
.	TRBV2	TRBJ1-2	.	CASSEGRGRGYTF	TGTGCCAGCAGTGAAGGCAGGGGTCGTGGCTACACCTTC
.	TRBV9	TRBJ2-2	.	CASAGTANTGELFF	TGTGCCAGCGCAGGGACGGCGAACACCGGGGAGCTGTTTTTT
.	TRBV18	TRBJ1-6	.	CASSPLSAYNSPLHF	TGTGCCAGCTCACCCCTAAGCGCGTATAATTCACCCCTCCACTTT
.	TRBV5-1	TRBJ1-1	.	CASSRLNMDRYTEAFF	TGCGCCAGCAGCCGACTTAATATGGACAGATACACTGAAGCTTTCTTT
.	TRBV7-2	TRBJ1-2	.	CASSLKEEYGYTF	TGTGCCAGCAGCTTAAAGGAGGAGTATGGCTACACCTTC
.	TRBV29-1	TRBJ2-7	.	CSVVTTGPWDEQYF	TGCAGCGTTGTTACCACGGGACCTTGGGACGAGCAGTACTTC
.	TRBV6-5	TRBJ1-2	.	CASSYSGGYGYTF	TGTGCCAGCAGTTACTCCGGGGGCTATGGCTACACCTTC
once	TRBV19	TRBJ2-7	TRBD1	CASSFLPGQGVEQYF	TGTGCCAGTAGTTTCCTACCGGGACAGGGGGTCGAGCAGTACTTC
.	TRBV9	TRBJ1-3	.	CASSARPTGRGNTIYF	TGTGCCAGCAGCGCCCGACCCACAGGGAGAGGAAACACCATATATTTT
few	TRBV5-6	TRBJ2-3	.	CASSLLGALGTDTQYF	TGTGCCAGCAGCTTATTGGGGGCATTAGGGACAGATACGCAGTATTTT
.	TRBV30	TRBJ2-2	.	CAWSSFGKDTGELFF	TGTGCCTGGAGTTCGTTTGGGAAGGACACCGGGGAGCTGTTTTTT
.	TRBV9	TRBJ2-1	TRBD2	CASSDSGGGNEQFF	TGTGCCAGCAGCGATAGCGGGGGCGGGAATGAGCAGTTCTTC
few	TRBV5-1	TRBJ1-2	.	CASSAEFYGYTF	TGCGCCAGCAGCGCAGAATTTTATGGCTACACCTTC
.	TRBV11-2	TRBJ2-7	.	CASTPTRGGEQYF	TGTGCCAGCACCCCCACGAGGGGAGGCGAGCAGTACTTC
.	TRBV6-1	TRBJ2-7	.	CASSTTVVSSYEQYF	TGTGCCAGCAGTACGACAGTTGTGAGCTCCTACGAGCAGTACTTC
.	TRBV18	TRBJ2-5	.	CASSPGQQETQYF	TGTGCCAGCTCACCAGGGCAGCAAGAGACCCAGTACTTC
.	TRBV6-5	TRBJ1-1	.	CASSYGRQVNTEAFF	TGTGCCAGCAGTTACGGTAGACAGGTGAACACTGAAGCTTTCTTT
few	TRBV4-3	TRBJ1-2	.	CASRDGDYGYTF	TGCGCCAGCAGGGATGGGGACTATGGCTACACCTTC